This T cell receptor (beta chain) derives from a study of shared clonotypes between healthy human individuals. Study-level findings and limits: Generation probability values for non-shared clonotypes were lower than those for clonotypes shared by all four donors.

Germline V gives CDR1 SGHTA, CDR2 FQGNSA. The CDR3 runs to 19 residues. Trimming took 2 bases from V and 6 from J; bases not matched to a gene: 16. Template for every sorted-subset replicate PCR totaled about 0.2 ug DNA, 25,000 to 35,000 T cell genomes. Clones were sequenced by immunoSEQ multiplex PCR, and TCRdb holds only the in-frame ones, with some missing. This table holds some 2.4 million clones, 80% to 95% found once. This clone was recorded once. Its antigen is not known. This chain links TRBV7-2 with TRBJ2-1; 10 nucleotides line up with TRBD1. Sequenced input: naive CD4+ T cells from PBMCs. Described subset: CD45RA+ positively selected. The sequence was collected from a man younger than 30 in good health. Some clones in this sample may be carry-over from other donors' samples. The CDR3 region is CASSLLATGGTPLVNEQFF. In nucleotides, the CDR3 is TGTGCCAGCAGCTTACTTGCGACAGGGGGCACCCCGCTGGTCAATGAGCAGTTCTTC.